Following are 29 T cell receptor beta chains from one sample sequenced in a study of blood T cells in healthy people across ages. Using a J-beta primer mix together with a sample-barcoded 5' primer, a second PCR was run for about 7 to 12 cycles. One entry per CDR3 protein results from TCRdb running MiXCR on the 5' RACE reads. Of fewer than 950,000 distinct CDR3 sequences detected, less than 70% appear once; the ten largest clones hold approximately 41%. Sequencing input: blood. The source is an older man in good health.

This rearrangement joins TRBV29-1 to TRBJ2-1, with TRBD1 identical over 10 bases. This CDR3 spans 17 amino acids. The germline V gene has CDR1 SQVTM and CDR2 ANQGSEA. V gave up 4 bases and J gave up 3 bases; unmatched junction bases: 12. The CDR3 DNA sequence: TGCAGCGTTGTGGGTACGAGGGGGACAGGGGACTACAATGAGCAGTTCTTC. Translation gives CSVVGTRGTGDYNEQFF.

This clonotype was counted between two and nine times. The CDR3 loop is CASSVGLAGGPYEQYF. The CDR3 nucleotides are TGTGCCAGCAGCGTAGGTCTAGCGGGAGGGCCCTACGAGCAGTACTTC. The chain joins TRBV9 to TRBJ2-7, with 12 bases that match TRBD2. The V gene's germline CDR1 is SGDLS and CDR2 YYNGEE. V was pared by 0 bases and J by 2 bases, with 3 bases of the junction left unmatched. The CDR3 is 16 amino acids.

This chain links TRBV20-1 with TRBJ1-5; 12 positions agree with TRBD1. Germline CDR1 DFQATT, CDR2 SNEGSKA (reference sequence). This CDR3 is built from 15 residues. Trimming removed 1 base from V and 7 bases from J; junction bases left unmatched: 5. CDR3 residues: CSARVGQGARQPQHF. In DNA form, the CDR3 reads TGCAGTGCTAGAGTGGGACAGGGGGCAAGGCAGCCCCAGCATTTT.

This chain links TRBV29-1 with TRBJ2-5; no clear D. The CDR3 has 15 residues. V was cut by 6 bases and J by 11 bases, with 28 bases left in between. Germline assignment: CDR1 SQVTM and CDR2 ANQGSEA. CDR3 in amino acids: CSVETPPGYQSEQYF. In DNA form, the CDR3 reads TGCAGCGTAGAGACCCCACCGGGCTATCAGAGTGAGCAGTACTTC.

V usage is TRBV20-1 and J usage is TRBJ2-7, with D possibly being TRBD2 (6 bases). In germline, CDR1 is DFQATT, CDR2 SNEGSKA (reference sequence). This CDR3 region has 13 residues. Trimming shortened V by 5 bases and J by 0 bases, and 11 bases separated the two germline ends. In DNA form, the CDR3 reads TGCAGTGCTTTAGGGGACTCCTCCTACGAGCAGTACTTC. Translation gives CSALGDSSYEQYF.

This rearrangement joins TRBV20-1 to TRBJ1-2; TRBD1 might be the D (5 bases). Germline V CDR1 and CDR2: DFQATT, SNEGSKA (reference sequence). CDR3 length: 16 residues. Trimming shortened V by 0 bases and J by 4 bases, and 18 bases separated the two germline ends. The CDR3 here is CSARDRGNSGGYGYTF. In DNA, the CDR3 is TGCAGTGCTAGAGATCGGGGCAACTCCGGGGGCTATGGCTACACCTTC.

The gene calls are TRBV11-2 and TRBJ2-5; 7 bases agree with TRBD2. The J segment lost 11 bases and the V segment lost 3 bases, leaving 15 bases of the junction unmatched. The CDR3 loop spans 15 amino acids. CDR1 is SGHAT and CDR2 is FQNNGV in the germline V gene. The CDR3: CASSFLAGASYGQYF. The CDR3 DNA sequence: TGTGCCAGCAGCTTTCTGGCGGGAGCGTCCTACGGGCAGTACTTC.

In this sample, this clonotype turned up once. The chain carries TRBV20-1 and TRBJ2-1; D is ambiguous. Germline values: CDR1 DFQATT, CDR2 SNEGSKA (reference sequence). The germline V and J ends were trimmed by 0 bases and 6 bases, with 12 bases remaining between them. This CDR3 spans 14 amino acids. The CDR3 coding sequence is TGCAGTGCTAGAGATCTTCCATCCGCCAATGAGCAGTTCTTC. Translating it yields CSARDLPSANEQFF.

This clonotype has only a few counts. The chain recombines TRBV20-1 with TRBJ2-3; perhaps TRBD1 as D (6 bases). Trimming took 6 bases from V and 6 from J, leaving 16 bases between them. The CDR3 sequence is 13 residues long. Germline CDR1 is DFQATT and CDR2 is SNEGSKA (reference sequence). CDR3 in amino acids: CSAIRGVSDTQYF. The CDR3 DNA sequence: TGCAGTGCCATCAGGGGAGTAAGCGATACGCAGTATTTT.

This clonotype showed up many times. The V call is TRBV29-1, the J call TRBJ2-6; D unresolved. V dropped 2 bases and J dropped 1 base, with 0 bases sitting between them. The CDR3 loop spans 12 amino acids. In germline, CDR1 is SQVTM, CDR2 ANQGSEA. CDR3 loop: CSVESGANVLTF. CDR3 bases: TGCAGCGTTGAATCTGGGGCCAACGTCCTGACTTTC.

This chain connects TRBV21-1 to TRBJ2-7; TRBD1 was called by the table and not checked on the DNA. TRBV21-1 is noted as a pseudogene. CDR3 length: 14 amino acids. CDR3 DNA sequence: TGTGCCAGCAGCAAAGACAGGGTAAAAGACGAGCAGTACTTC. It yields the protein CASSKDRVKDEQYF.

This clonotype was detected only a few times. The chain recombines TRBV3-1 with TRBJ1-2; tentative D call: TRBD1 (5 bases). This CDR3 spans 12 amino acids. V gave up 3 bases and J gave up 8 bases, with 10 bases separating them. Germline CDR1 and CDR2: LGHDT and YNNKEL (reference sequence). The CDR3 sequence is CASSHLDSGYTF. The CDR3 DNA reads TGTGCCAGCAGCCATCTAGACAGCGGCTACACCTTC.

The CDR3 DNA follows: TGTGCCAGCAGTGAGGGTCGGCAGAATCAGCCCCAGCATTTT. Protein sequence: CASSEGRQNQPQHF. The genes are TRBV2 and TRBJ1-5, with D unclear. This CDR3 region has 14 residues. Between the trimmed V and J ends, which lost 3 bases and 4 bases, there was a span of 10 bases. In germline, CDR1 is SNHLY, CDR2 FYNNEI.

This chain connects TRBV12-3 or TRBV12-4 to TRBJ2-6, with no clear D. Trimming stripped 7 bases from V and 2 bases from J, with 3 bases between. This CDR3 spans 12 amino acids. The CDR3 sequence is CASTTGANVLTF. The CDR3 nucleotides are TGTGCCAGCACTACTGGGGCCAACGTCCTGACTTTC.

The chain combines TRBV6-1 with TRBJ2-5; TRBD2 aligns across 13 bases. The V gene end was trimmed by 6 bases and the J gene end by 5 bases; junction bases not matched to a gene: 12. The CDR3 is made up of 17 amino acids. Germline CDR1 reads MNHNS; CDR2 reads SASEGT. CDR3 sequence: CASRFNGLAGVGETQYF. The CDR3 nucleotides are TGTGCCAGCAGATTCAATGGACTAGCGGGAGTCGGGGAGACCCAGTACTTC.

Regarding this clonotype: One end of the junction does not line up with germline, which may come from a read error. The chain carries TRBV29-1 and TRBJ2-5; no reliable D call. The DNA matches TRBJ2-1 better at its end, which makes the J call doubtful. In germline, CDR1 is SQVTM, CDR2 ANQGSEA. The CDR3 length is 11 residues. The CDR3 here is CSVDSYKEQFF. The DNA for the CDR3 is TGCAGCGTTGATTCTTACAAGGAGCAGTTCTTC.

This chain links TRBV11-3 with TRBJ2-1, with 8 positions matching TRBD1. Germline loops: CDR1 SGHNT, CDR2 YENEEA. V gave up 1 base and J gave up 4 bases; unmatched junction bases: 12. There are 18 residues in the CDR3. The CDR3 DNA is TGTGCCAGCAGCTTAGTAACCCTTGGACAGGGCCCGTACAATGAGCAGTTCTTC. Its protein is CASSLVTLGQGPYNEQFF. Combining the CDR3 with reference TRBV11-3 and TRBJ2-1 gives the whole variable domain EAGVVQSPRYKIIEKKQPVAFWCNPISGHNTLYWYLQNLGQGPELLIRYENEEAVDDSQLPKDRFSAERLKGVDSTLKIQPAELGDSAVYLCASSLVTLGQGPYNEQFFGPGTRLTVL.

CDR3 bases: TGTGCCAGCAGCCCTGGGACTAGCGGTTACGCTTACGAGCAGTACTTC. Encoded protein: CASSPGTSGYAYEQYF. This chain joins TRBV9 and TRBJ2-7, with TRBD2 matching over 11 bases. The CDR3 spans 16 residues. The junction had 10 bases not matched to a gene; V was cut back by 4 bases and J by 4 bases. CDR1 is SGDLS, CDR2 YYNGEE, per germline.

The chain carries TRBV7-2 and TRBJ1-5; D not certain. The germline V and J ends were trimmed by 5 bases and 4 bases, with 6 bases remaining between them. Looked up from germline, CDR1 is SGHTA and CDR2 is FQGNSA. This CDR3 comprises 12 residues. The CDR3 DNA reads as TGTGCCAGCAGCCGGGAAAATCAGCCCCAGCATTTT. It is translated as CASSRENQPQHF. The whole variable domain, remainder taken from reference TRBV7-2 and TRBJ1-5, is GAGVSQSPSNKVTEKGKDVELRCDPISGHTALYWYRQSLGQGLEFLIYFQGNSAPDKSGLPSDRFSAERTGGSVSTLTIQRTQQEDSAVYLCASSRENQPQHFGDGTRLSIL.

The rearrangement uses TRBV6-1 and TRBJ2-1, with D tentatively TRBD1 or TRBD2 (5 bases each). Trimming removed 6 bases from V and 2 bases from J, with 20 bases in between. Looked up from germline, CDR1 is MNHNS and CDR2 is SASEGT. This CDR3 contains 17 residues. For the CDR3, the DNA is TGTGCCAGCAGCCGCCCTCTAGGGACCCCTCCCTACAATGAGCAGTTCTTC. Translated, it gives CASSRPLGTPPYNEQFF.

This clonotype came up a few times. This chain links TRBV7-2 with TRBJ1-5, with D unclear. Germline values: CDR1 SGHTA, CDR2 FQGNSA. The CDR3 extends over 12 amino acids. V lost 5 bases, J lost 9 bases, and 11 bases lay in between. This CDR3 reads CASSPPMGPQHF. CDR3 in DNA: TGTGCCAGCAGCCCCCCGATGGGGCCCCAGCATTTT.

V gene TRBV3-1 combines with J gene TRBJ1-2; 8 bases match TRBD1. The CDR3 has 14 amino acids. CDR1 is LGHDT, CDR2 YNNKEL, per germline (reference sequence). Germline trimming cut 2 bases from V and 10 bases from J; bases unmatched to any gene: 9. In DNA, the CDR3 is TGTGCCAGCAGCCAATCTCAGGGGGCTGGAGACTACACCTTC. Residues: CASSQSQGAGDYTF.

This clonotype was seen more than once but under ten times. The chain joins TRBV7-2 to TRBJ2-6; D is uncertain. The CDR3 totals 18 residues. Germline V CDR1 and CDR2: SGHTA, FQGNSA. Trimming left V 1 base short and J 4 bases short, with 17 bases between. Here the CDR3 DNA reads TGTGCCAGCAGCTTAGAGGGCCTCTCCCTTTGGGGGGCCAACGTCCTGACTTTC. Protein product: CASSLEGLSLWGANVLTF.

This clonotype showed up just a few times. The chain employs TRBV9 and TRBJ2-7; D not resolved. The germline V gene has CDR1 SGDLS and CDR2 YYNGEE. This CDR3 is 13 amino acids long. Trimming took off 3 bases at V and 5 bases at J, with 12 bases between the two ends. The CDR3 DNA reads TGTGCCAGCAGCGGTATAAAGAGCCACGAGCAGTACTTC. Translating it yields CASSGIKSHEQYF. Drawing the rest from reference TRBV9 and TRBJ2-7, the complete variable domain is DSGVTQTPKHLITATGQRVTLRCSPRSGDLSVYWYQQSLDQGLQFLIQYYNGEERAKGNILERFSAQQFPDLHSELNLSSLELGDSALYFCASSGIKSHEQYFGPGTRLTVT.

The V and J genes are TRBV10-3 and TRBJ2-3; no firm D call. Germline loops: CDR1 ENHRY, CDR2 SYGVKD. This CDR3 comprises 11 residues. The V gene lost 8 bases and the J gene lost 9 bases, with 12 bases spanning the gap. The CDR3 coding sequence is TGTGCCATCTCTGTGTCCGACACGCAGTATTTT. Encoded protein: CAISVSDTQYF.

This clonotype was seen a few times. The rearrangement joins TRBV5-6 to TRBJ2-5; TRBD2 aligns across 10 bases. The J segment lost 4 bases and the V segment lost 5 bases, leaving 17 bases of the junction unmatched. CDR3 length: 18 amino acids. Germline CDR1 SGHDT, CDR2 YYEEEE. CDR3 coding DNA: TGTGCCAGCAGTCGTCGAACTAGCGGGGCCCTGCGGGGAGAGACCCAGTACTTC. This translates into CASSRRTSGALRGETQYF.

The chain links TRBV12-3 or TRBV12-4 to TRBJ2-1; either TRBD1 or TRBD2 may fit D (5 bases each). Trimming stripped 5 bases from V and 0 bases from J, with 17 bases between. The length of the CDR3 is 17 residues. CDR3 nucleotide sequence: TGTGCCAGCAGTCCACCACCGGGGCCCCTCTCCTACAATGAGCAGTTCTTC. It is translated as CASSPPPGPLSYNEQFF.

V gene TRBV6-1 combines with J gene TRBJ2-3; tentative D call: TRBD1 (6 bases). Germline assignment: CDR1 MNHNS and CDR2 SASEGT. This CDR3 has 13 residues. Trimming took off 6 bases at V and 14 bases at J, with 21 bases between the two ends. In DNA, the CDR3 is TGTGCCAGCAGCATAGAGGCGGACAGATACGCGTATTTT. Translation: CASSIEADRYAYF.

V is TRBV13 and J is TRBJ2-3; the D gene is possibly TRBD2 (6 bases). The CDR3 extends over 15 amino acids. CDR1 is PRHDT and CDR2 is FYEKMQ in the germline V gene (reference sequence). V was pared by 7 bases and J by 1 base, with 15 bases between. Here the CDR3 DNA reads TGTGCCAGCACCACGATCGGGACTCGCACAGATACGCAGTATTTT. As protein: CASTTIGTRTDTQYF. The full variable domain, completed using reference TRBV13 and TRBJ2-3, is AAGVIQSPRHLIKEKRETATLKCYPIPRHDTVYWYQQGPGQDPQFLISFYEKMQSDKGSIPDRFSAQQFSDYHSELNMSSLELGDSALYFCASTTIGTRTDTQYFGPGTRLTVL.